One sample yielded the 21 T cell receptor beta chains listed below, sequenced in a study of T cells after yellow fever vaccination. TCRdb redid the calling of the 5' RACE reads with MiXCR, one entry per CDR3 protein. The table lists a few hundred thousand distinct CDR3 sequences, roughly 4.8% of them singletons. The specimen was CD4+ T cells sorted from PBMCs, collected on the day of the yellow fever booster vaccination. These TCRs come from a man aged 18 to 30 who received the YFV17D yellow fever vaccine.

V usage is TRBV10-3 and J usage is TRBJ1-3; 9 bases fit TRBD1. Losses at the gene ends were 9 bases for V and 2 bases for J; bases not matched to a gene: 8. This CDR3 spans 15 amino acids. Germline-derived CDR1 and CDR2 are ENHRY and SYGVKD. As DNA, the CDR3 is TGTGCCATTACAGACAGGGGGGTCGCTGGAAACACCATATATTTT. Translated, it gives CAITDRGVAGNTIYF.

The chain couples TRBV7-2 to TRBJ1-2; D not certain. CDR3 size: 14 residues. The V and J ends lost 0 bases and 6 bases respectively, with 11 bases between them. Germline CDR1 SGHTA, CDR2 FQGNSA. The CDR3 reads CASSLAGGRNGYTF. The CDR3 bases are TGTGCCAGCAGCTTAGCGGGTGGCAGAAATGGCTACACCTTC.

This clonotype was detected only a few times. CDR3 sequence: CSVEGGVEETQYF. CDR3 sequence (DNA): TGCAGCGTTGAGGGGGGGGTAGAAGAGACCCAGTACTTC. The chain joins TRBV29-1 to TRBJ2-5, with 7 bases that match TRBD2. This CDR3 spans 13 amino acids. Germline CDR1 reads SQVTM; CDR2 reads ANQGSEA. The junction had 4 bases not matched to a gene; V was cut back by 3 bases and J by 3 bases.

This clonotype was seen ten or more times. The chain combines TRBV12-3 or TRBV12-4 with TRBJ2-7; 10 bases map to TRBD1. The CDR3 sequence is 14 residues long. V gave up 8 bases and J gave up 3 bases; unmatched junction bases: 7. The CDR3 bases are TGTGCCAGCCTGAAAGGGGACAGGGGCTACGAGCAGTACTTC. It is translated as CASLKGDRGYEQYF.

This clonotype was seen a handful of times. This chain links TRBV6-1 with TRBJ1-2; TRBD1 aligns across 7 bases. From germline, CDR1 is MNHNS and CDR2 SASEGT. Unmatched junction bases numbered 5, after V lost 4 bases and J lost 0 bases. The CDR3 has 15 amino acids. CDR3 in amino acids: CASSVRQGPNYGYTF. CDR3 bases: TGTGCCAGCAGTGTTAGACAGGGACCTAACTATGGCTACACCTTC.

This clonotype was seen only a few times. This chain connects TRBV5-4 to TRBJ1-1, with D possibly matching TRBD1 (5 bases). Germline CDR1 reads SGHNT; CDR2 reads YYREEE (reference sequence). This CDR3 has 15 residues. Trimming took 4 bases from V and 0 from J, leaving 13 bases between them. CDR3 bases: TGTGCCAGCAGCCCCGTCGGGGCCTTGAACACTGAAGCTTTCTTT. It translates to CASSPVGALNTEAFF.

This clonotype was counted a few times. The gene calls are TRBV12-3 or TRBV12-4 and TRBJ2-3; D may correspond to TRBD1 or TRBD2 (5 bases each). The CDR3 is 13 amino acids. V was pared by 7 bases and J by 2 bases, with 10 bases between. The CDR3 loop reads CASTGTHTDTQYF. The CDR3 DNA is TGTGCCAGCACAGGGACCCACACAGATACGCAGTATTTT.

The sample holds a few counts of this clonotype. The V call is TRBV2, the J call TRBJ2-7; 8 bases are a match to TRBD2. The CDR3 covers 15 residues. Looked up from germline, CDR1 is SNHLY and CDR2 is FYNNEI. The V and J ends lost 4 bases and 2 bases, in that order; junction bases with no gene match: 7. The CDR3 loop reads CASSASGRSTYEQYF. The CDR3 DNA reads TGTGCCAGCAGTGCTAGCGGGCGATCCACCTACGAGCAGTACTTC.

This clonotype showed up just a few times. The CDR3: CASSARRGETQYF. CDR3 nucleotides: TGTGCCAGCAGCGCAAGACGTGGAGAGACCCAGTACTTC. The rearrangement uses TRBV12-3 or TRBV12-4 and TRBJ2-5, with D unclear. The CDR3 is 13 amino acids. The V gene lost 6 bases and the J gene lost 4 bases, with 12 bases spanning the gap.

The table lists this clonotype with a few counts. The DNA of the CDR3 is TGTGCCAGCAGCTTAACGTCTGGACAGGGAGGATCCACTGAAGCTTTCTTT. This gives the protein CASSLTSGQGGSTEAFF. The rearrangement uses TRBV7-3 and TRBJ1-1, with TRBD1 identical over 8 bases. The J segment lost 4 bases and the V segment lost 0 bases, leaving 10 bases of the junction unmatched. The CDR3 consists of 17 residues. CDR1 is SGHTA, CDR2 FQGTGA, per germline.

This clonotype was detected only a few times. Here the CDR3 DNA reads TGTGCCAGCAGGACCTACGAGCAGTACTTC. It is translated as CASRTYEQYF. The rearrangement links TRBV2 to TRBJ2-7; D gene ambiguous. The CDR3 sequence is 10 residues long. V was trimmed by 6 bases and J by 2 bases, leaving 2 bases between them. Germline assignment: CDR1 SNHLY and CDR2 FYNNEI.

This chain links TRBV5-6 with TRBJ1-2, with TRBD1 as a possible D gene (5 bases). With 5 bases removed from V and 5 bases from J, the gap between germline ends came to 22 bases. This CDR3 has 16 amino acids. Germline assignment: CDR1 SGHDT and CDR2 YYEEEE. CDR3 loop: CASSSRSGTRLYGYTF. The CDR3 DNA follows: TGTGCCAGCAGTTCTCGGTCGGGGACCCGGTTATATGGCTACACCTTC.

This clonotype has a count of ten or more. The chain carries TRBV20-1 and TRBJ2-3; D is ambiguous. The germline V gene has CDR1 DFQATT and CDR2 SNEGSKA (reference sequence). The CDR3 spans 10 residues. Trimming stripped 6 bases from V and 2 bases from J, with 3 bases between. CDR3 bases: TGCAGTGCCACCACAGATACGCAGTATTTT. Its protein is CSATTDTQYF.

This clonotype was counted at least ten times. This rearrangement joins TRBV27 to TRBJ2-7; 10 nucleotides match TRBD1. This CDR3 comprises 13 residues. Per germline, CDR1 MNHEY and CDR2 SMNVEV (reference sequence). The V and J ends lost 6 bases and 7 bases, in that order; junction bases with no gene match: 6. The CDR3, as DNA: TGTGCCAGCAGCCTGAGGGACAGGGGTGAGCAGTACTTC. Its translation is CASSLRDRGEQYF.

The CDR3 nucleotides are TGTGCCAGCAGACCTCCTGAGGGCCAGTACCAATCGGCCCAGCATTTT. Protein product: CASRPPEGQYQSAQHF. The chain carries TRBV6-6 and TRBJ1-5; D call uncertain. This CDR3 has 16 amino acids. Germline assignment: CDR1 MNHNY and CDR2 SVGAGI (reference sequence). Trimming removed 6 bases from V and 11 bases from J, with 26 bases in between.

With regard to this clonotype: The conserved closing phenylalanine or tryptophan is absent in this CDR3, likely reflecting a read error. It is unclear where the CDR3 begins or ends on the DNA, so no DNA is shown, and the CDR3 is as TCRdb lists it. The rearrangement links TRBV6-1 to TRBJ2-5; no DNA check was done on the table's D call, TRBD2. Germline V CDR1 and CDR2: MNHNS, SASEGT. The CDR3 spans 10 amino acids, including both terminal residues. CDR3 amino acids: CASSDGLLGV.

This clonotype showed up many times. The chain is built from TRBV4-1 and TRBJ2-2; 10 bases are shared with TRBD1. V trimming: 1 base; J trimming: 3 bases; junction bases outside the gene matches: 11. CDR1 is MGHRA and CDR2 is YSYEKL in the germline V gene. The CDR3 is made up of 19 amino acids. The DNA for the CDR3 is TGCGCCAGCAGCCAAGTAATTCGTCGGGACAGGGGCGACACCGGGGAGCTGTTTTTT. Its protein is CASSQVIRRDRGDTGELFF.

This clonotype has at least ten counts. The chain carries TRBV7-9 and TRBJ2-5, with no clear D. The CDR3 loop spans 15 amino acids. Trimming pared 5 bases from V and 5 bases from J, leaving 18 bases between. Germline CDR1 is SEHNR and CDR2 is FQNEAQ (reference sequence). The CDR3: CASSRSGALAETQYF. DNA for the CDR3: TGTGCCAGCAGCCGGAGTGGTGCCCTTGCGGAGACCCAGTACTTC.

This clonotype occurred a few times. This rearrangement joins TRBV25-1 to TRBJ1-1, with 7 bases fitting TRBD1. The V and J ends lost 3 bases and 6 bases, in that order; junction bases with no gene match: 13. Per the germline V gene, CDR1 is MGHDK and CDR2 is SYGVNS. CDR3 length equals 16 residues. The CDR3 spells CASSDPRDSLKAEAFF. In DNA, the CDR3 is TGTGCCAGCAGTGACCCTCGGGACAGCTTAAAGGCTGAAGCTTTCTTT.

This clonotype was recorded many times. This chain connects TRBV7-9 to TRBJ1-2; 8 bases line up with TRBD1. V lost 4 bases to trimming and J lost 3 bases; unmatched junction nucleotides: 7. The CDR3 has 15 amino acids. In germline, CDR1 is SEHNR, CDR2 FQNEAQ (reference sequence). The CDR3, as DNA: TGTGCCAGCAGCTCCTGGACAGGGTGGGACTATGGCTACACCTTC. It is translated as CASSSWTGWDYGYTF.

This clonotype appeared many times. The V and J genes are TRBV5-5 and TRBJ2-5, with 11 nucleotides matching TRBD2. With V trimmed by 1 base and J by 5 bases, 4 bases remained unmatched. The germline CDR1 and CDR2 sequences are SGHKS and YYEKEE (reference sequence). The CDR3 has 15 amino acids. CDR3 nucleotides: TGTGCCAGCAGCTTGAATAGCGGGGGGGCCGAGACCCAGTACTTC. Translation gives CASSLNSGGAETQYF.